The 17 T cell receptor beta chains below all came from one sample that was sequenced in a study of T cell repertoires in cytomegalovirus infection. TCRdb called the reads again in MiXCR, with one record for every CDR3 protein. The sample has hundreds of thousands of distinct CDR3 sequences; 15% to 20% are singletons. Sequences were obtained from PBMCs. Receptor source: a human donor in good health (CMV status not recorded). Some clones in this sample may be carry-over from other donors' samples.

The sample holds a few counts of this clonotype. The chain joins TRBV5-4 to TRBJ1-1; no reliable D call. V lost 2 bases, J lost 0 bases, and 11 bases lay in between. CDR1 and CDR2 (germline): SGHNT, YYREEE (reference sequence). The CDR3 runs 15 residues. The CDR3 spells CASSLFSTLNTEAFF. CDR3 DNA: TGTGCCAGCAGCTTATTTTCGACCTTGAACACTGAAGCTTTCTTT.

The V call is TRBV24-1, the J call TRBJ2-1, with 9 bases fitting TRBD2. V lost 7 bases to trimming and J lost 7 bases; unmatched junction nucleotides: 13. CDR1 is KGHDR, CDR2 SFDVKD, per germline. The CDR3 sequence is 16 residues long. CDR3 sequence: CATRGGGAGGRNEQFF. In DNA form, the CDR3 reads TGTGCCACCAGGGGGGGGGGGGCGGGGGGGCGAAATGAGCAGTTCTTC.

This clonotype was seen at least ten times. The chain has TRBV5-8 and TRBJ2-3; 15 positions agree with TRBD2. The CDR3 loop spans 17 amino acids. V gave up 3 bases and J gave up 1 base; unmatched junction bases: 3. Germline CDR1 is SGHTS and CDR2 is YDEGEE. Here the CDR3 DNA reads TGTGCCAGCAGCTCCGGACTAGCGGGGGGGGGCACAGATACGCAGTATTTT. Translating it yields CASSSGLAGGGTDTQYF.

The rearrangement uses TRBV12-3 or TRBV12-4 and TRBJ1-6; D might be TRBD1 (5 bases). V was pared by 6 bases and J by 10 bases, with 19 bases between. The CDR3 runs to 15 residues. In DNA, the CDR3 is TGTGCCAGCAGCCCGGTGGCAGGGTTTGGCTCACCCCTCCACTTT. Its translation is CASSPVAGFGSPLHF.

This clonotype occurred many times. This chain joins TRBV4-2 and TRBJ1-1; D is unresolved. V was trimmed by 0 bases and J by 1 base, leaving 12 bases between them. The CDR3 has 16 amino acids. From germline, CDR1 is LGHNA and CDR2 YNFKEQ. The CDR3 DNA reads as TGTGCCAGCAGCCAAGAGAGCGGACGGGGGAACACTGAAGCTTTCTTT. As protein: CASSQESGRGNTEAFF.

Many counts were recorded for this clonotype. The chain has TRBV7-8 and TRBJ2-1; possibly TRBD2 for D (7 bases). CDR3 length: 17 residues. The germline V gene encodes CDR1 SGHVS and CDR2 FQNEAQ. V lost 1 base and J lost 4, with 17 bases in between. CDR3 in DNA: TGTGCCAGCAGCTTAGGGGGGCGGGGGTCGACTTACAATGAGCAGTTCTTC. Translation gives CASSLGGRGSTYNEQFF.

V gene TRBV28 combines with J gene TRBJ1-2; 10 bases match TRBD1. The CDR3 is 15 residues long. The J segment lost 2 bases and the V segment lost 5 bases, leaving 5 bases of the junction unmatched. The germline V gene has CDR1 MDHEN and CDR2 SYDVKM. CDR3 nucleotides: TGTGCCAGCAGTACATTGGGACAGGGGAACTATGGCTACACCTTC. This translates into CASSTLGQGNYGYTF.

The sample holds a few counts of this clonotype. V is TRBV19 and J is TRBJ1-5; 11 positions match TRBD1. The CDR3 covers 15 residues. CDR1 and CDR2 from the germline V gene are LNHDA and SQIVND (reference sequence). V trimming: 10 bases; J trimming: 5 bases; junction bases outside the gene matches: 10. The CDR3 protein is CATEEPGQGDQPQHF. DNA of the CDR3: TGTGCCACCGAAGAACCGGGACAGGGGGATCAGCCCCAGCATTTT.

This clonotype was seen a handful of times. The J gene is TRBJ2-6, the V gene TRBV19, with D unresolved. Between the trimmed V and J ends, which lost 5 bases and 0 bases, there was a span of 8 bases. The CDR3 runs 15 residues. Germline V CDR1 and CDR2: LNHDA, SQIVND (reference sequence). CDR3 sequence reads: CASSLRTSGANVLTF. The CDR3 coding sequence is TGTGCCAGTAGTCTAAGGACCTCTGGGGCCAACGTCCTGACTTTC.

CDR3 nucleotide sequence: TGCAGTGCCGCACCCAGGGGGCGCGAGCAGTACTTC. Residues: CSAAPRGREQYF. The genes are TRBV20-1 and TRBJ2-7; TRBD1 aligns across 8 bases. The CDR3 runs 12 residues. Trimming took 6 bases from V and 6 from J; bases not matched to a gene: 7. Germline CDR1 is DFQATT and CDR2 is SNEGSKA (reference sequence).

This clonotype was detected a few times. The chain uses TRBV20-1 and TRBJ2-7; TRBD1 might be the D (6 bases). The germline V gene has CDR1 DFQATT and CDR2 SNEGSKA (reference sequence). V gave up 5 bases and J gave up 1 base, with 12 bases separating them. CDR3 length: 13 residues. The DNA of the CDR3 is TGCAGTGCTGTACAGGGCTTTTCCTACGAGCAGTACTTC. Protein: CSAVQGFSYEQYF.

V and J are TRBV7-2 and TRBJ1-2, with D possibly matching TRBD1 (6 bases). Trimming cost V 5 bases and J 1 base, with 14 bases left between them. Germline V gene sequence: CDR1 SGHTA, CDR2 FQGNSA. The CDR3 has 15 amino acids. The chain's CDR3 is CASSMRQAVNYGYTF. The CDR3 coding sequence is TGTGCCAGCAGCATGAGACAGGCTGTTAACTATGGCTACACCTTC.

This clonotype has at least ten counts. The CDR3: CASSQGLIPYSGANVLTF. The CDR3 DNA is TGTGCCAGCAGCCAGGGTCTCATCCCCTACTCTGGGGCCAACGTCCTGACTTTC. The J gene is TRBJ2-6, the V gene TRBV3-1; no clear D gene. Germline lookup yields CDR1 LGHDT and CDR2 YNNKEL (reference sequence). Trimming took 3 bases from V and 0 from J, leaving 15 bases between them. The CDR3 sequence is 18 residues long.

V is TRBV28 and J is TRBJ2-7, with 7 positions matching TRBD1. The V gene's germline CDR1 is MDHEN and CDR2 SYDVKM. Losses at the gene ends were 6 bases for V and 0 bases for J; bases not matched to a gene: 8. This CDR3 has 15 amino acids. In nucleotides, the CDR3 is TGTGCCAGCAGCCCCGGGACAGTCCGCTCCTACGAGCAGTACTTC. It yields the protein CASSPGTVRSYEQYF.

This clonotype was seen a handful of times. The chain has TRBV2 and TRBJ1-2; D is uncertain. V lost 5 bases and J lost 7, with 11 bases in between. This CDR3 is 12 amino acids long. Germline CDR1 reads SNHLY; CDR2 reads FYNNEI. The chain's CDR3 is CASSPRLGGYTF. In DNA form, the CDR3 reads TGTGCCAGCAGTCCGCGACTCGGTGGCTACACCTTC.

This clonotype came up many times. The chain is built from TRBV4-3 and TRBJ2-5; TRBD2 might be the D (6 bases). Trimming shortened V by 0 bases and J by 5 bases, and 10 bases separated the two germline ends. CDR1 LGHNA and CDR2 YSLEER come from the germline V gene. This CDR3 is 14 amino acids long. CDR3 coding DNA: TGCGCCAGCAGCCAAGAGGGGGGTCTGGAGACCCAGTACTTC. This codes for CASSQEGGLETQYF.

V and J are TRBV18 and TRBJ2-7, with a tentative D call TRBD1 (5 bases). Trimming left V 3 bases short and J 5 bases short, with 14 bases between. This CDR3 region has 14 residues. The germline V gene has CDR1 KGHSH and CDR2 LQKENI. The CDR3 region has the DNA TGTGCCAGCTCACCCGTGAGTGGGGCTGACGAGCAGTACTTC. Protein sequence: CASSPVSGADEQYF.